This TCR beta chain was recorded in a study of cytomegalovirus exposure and HLA in healthy donors. On the study more broadly: Tens of millions of unique TCR sequences came from HLA-typed donors in an early release. The study's findings and limits: The only immune exposure information that was available was CMV serostatus. TCR beta V segments were, for the most part, productive about 87% or about 30% of the time in an earlier analysis.

Primers for the PCR totalled 60 Vbeta and 13 Jbeta. Measured with immunoSEQ multiplex PCR; TCRdb has only the in-frame clones, and not every one. The sample yields approximately 110,000 clones, roughly 70% seen once. This clone was seen a few times. Its target is not known. J gave up 8 bases and V 7 bases, and 7 bases lay outside the gene matches. CDR3 length: 13 amino acids. Germline V gene lookup returns CDR1 SGHVS and CDR2 FQNEAQ. The V and J genes are TRBV7-8 and TRBJ2-1, with 8 bases fitting TRBD2. The source material was PBMCs. The TCR was taken from a man aged 40-50 years in good health and CMV-seropositive. The DNA for the CDR3 is TGTGCCAGCACTGGTAGCGGGACGCATGAGCAGTTCTTC. Translation: CASTGSGTHEQFF.